This is a list of T cell receptor beta chains from one sample in a study of cytomegalovirus exposure and HLA in healthy donors. Method: immunoSEQ multiplex PCR; TCRdb's copy keeps in-frame clones and lacks some. The sample lists about 280,000 clones, around 90% occurring once. Material: PBMCs. All receptors come from a woman under 30 in good health and CMV-seronegative. CDR3s include the opening cysteine and the closing phenylalanine or tryptophan. D genes are given only for firm matches. Size tells how often a clone was seen (once, few, many) or the class of an expanded clone, and some rows leave it out.

D gene,clone size,V gene,CDR3 length,J gene,CDR3 DNA,CDR3 protein
TRBD1,-,TRBV5-1,14,TRBJ1-2,TGCGCCAGCAGCGTAACAGGGGGCGCAGATGGCTACACCTTC,CASSVTGGADGYTF
-,-,TRBV30,12,TRBJ1-4,TGTGCCTGGAGGCGGGACGGCGAAAAACTGTTTTTT,CAWRRDGEKLFF
TRBD1,-,TRBV12-5,18,TRBJ2-1,TGTGCTAGTGGTTTGCCCCACTGGGACAGCTCATCCTACAATGAGCAGTTCTTC,CASGLPHWDSSSYNEQFF
TRBD1,-,TRBV30,16,TRBJ1-2,TGTGCCTGGAGGGCACAGGGGTCCGGTGATTTTTATGGCTACACCTTC,CAWRAQGSGDFYGYTF
TRBD1,-,TRBV9,17,TRBJ1-2,TGTGCCAGCAGCCCCAGGACAGGGGAAGGTTCCAACTATGGCTACACCTTC,CASSPRTGEGSNYGYTF
TRBD2,-,TRBV5-1,13,TRBJ2-7,TGCGCCAGCAACGCGGGGGGGCCCTACGAGCAGTACTTC,CASNAGGPYEQYF
-,-,TRBV4-1,14,TRBJ2-1,TGCGCCAGCAGCTTAAGATCGGGGGAGGATGAGCAGTTCTTC,CASSLRSGEDEQFF
TRBD2,-,TRBV25-1,15,TRBJ2-7,TGTGCCAGCAGTCCCCGGGGGGGGTCCCCCTACGAGCAGTACTTC,CASSPRGGSPYEQYF
TRBD1,-,TRBV10-3,14,TRBJ1-1,TGTGCCATCAGTGAGCTAAGACAGGGTAATGAAGCTTTCTTT,CAISELRQGNEAFF
TRBD1,-,TRBV6-5,13,TRBJ2-7,TGTGCCAGCAGTTACTCGGGACAGCTCGAGCAGTACTTC,CASSYSGQLEQYF
-,-,TRBV29-1,11,TRBJ1-1,TGCAGCGCCGGGGTCGGCGTATGGGCTTTCTTT,CSAGVGVWAFF
-,-,TRBV7-9,15,TRBJ1-2,TGTGCCAGCAGCTTACCCGCAGGGGCTAACTATGGCTACACCTTC,CASSLPAGANYGYTF
TRBD1,-,TRBV5-4,17,TRBJ1-2,TGTGCCAGCAGCTTGGCCGGGACAGGGAATTCGTACTATGGCTACACCTTC,CASSLAGTGNSYYGYTF
-,few,TRBV13,14,TRBJ1-1,TGTGCCAGCAGTTCCAGGGCATGGTACACTGAAGCTTTCTTT,CASSSRAWYTEAFF
TRBD1,-,TRBV6-1,17,TRBJ2-3,TGTGCCATCAGTGCCCCCTATGGGACAGACTTGACAGATACGCAGTATTTT,CAISAPYGTDLTDTQYF
TRBD1,-,TRBV18,16,TRBJ2-1,TGTGCCAGCTCACCTCAGGACAGGGGGGCCTACAATGAGCAGTTCTTC,CASSPQDRGAYNEQFF
-,-,TRBV7-9,15,TRBJ1-1,TGTGCCAGCAGCTTAGGGGGGAGGGTAAGGACTGAAGCTTTCTTT,CASSLGGRVRTEAFF
TRBD1,-,TRBV10-3,15,TRBJ2-7,TGTGCCATCAGTGAGCCGGGACAGGGGGCCTACGAGCAGTACTTC,CAISEPGQGAYEQYF
TRBD1,-,TRBV12-5,15,TRBJ2-1,TGTGCTAGTGGTCTAGGGACAGGGACCTACAATGAGCAGTTCTTC,CASGLGTGTYNEQFF
-,-,TRBV7-8,15,TRBJ2-1,TGTGCCAGCAGCCCACTCTCGGCTCAGGACAATGAGCAGTTCTTC,CASSPLSAQDNEQFF
TRBD2,-,TRBV4-1,17,TRBJ2-1,TGCGCCAGCAGCCGGAGAAAAGGACTAGCGGACTACAATGAGCAGTTCTTC,CASSRRKGLADYNEQFF
TRBD1,once,TRBV27,14,TRBJ1-6,TGTGCCAGCAGTCCGCGGGACAGGCATTCACCCCTCCACTTT,CASSPRDRHSPLHF
TRBD2,-,TRBV6-1,14,TRBJ2-1,TGTGCCGGAAATCCGGGACTACATTCCAATGAGCAGTTCTTC,CAGNPGLHSNEQFF
TRBD1,-,TRBV11-2,14,TRBJ1-1,TGTGCCAGCAAAAATACCGGGACAGGGGCTGAAGCTTTCTTT,CASKNTGTGAEAFF
TRBD2,-,TRBV18,16,TRBJ2-3,TGTGCCAGCTCACCTACTCTAGCGGTGAGCACAGATACGCAGTATTTT,CASSPTLAVSTDTQYF
-,-,TRBV6-5,13,TRBJ1-2,TGTGCCAGCAGCAGGGCCGGAATCTATGGCTACACCTTC,CASSRAGIYGYTF
TRBD2,-,TRBV27,13,TRBJ2-2,TGTGCCAGCACGCTAGCGGCCTCCGGGGAGCTGTTTTTT,CASTLAASGELFF
TRBD2,-,TRBV9,16,TRBJ2-3,TGTGCCAGCGGCGGGGGTTCACTAGCGGACGCAGATACGCAGTATTTT,CASGGGSLADADTQYF
TRBD2,once,TRBV2,15,TRBJ2-3,TGTGCCAGCAGGGAGACTAGCGGGGACCTAGATACGCAGTATTTT,CASRETSGDLDTQYF
-,-,TRBV7-9,16,TRBJ1-2,TGTGCCAGCAGCCCCTCCGGGGGGTCAGCTAACTATGGCTACACCTTC,CASSPSGGSANYGYTF
-,-,TRBV6-1,13,TRBJ1-5,TGTGCCAGCAGTGAACAGGGGAATCAGCCCCAGCATTTT,CASSEQGNQPQHF
-,once,TRBV18,13,TRBJ1-2,TGTGCCAGCTCACCCTTGCCGGGGGGCGGTGGAACCTTC,CASSPLPGGGGTF
TRBD2,few,TRBV6-6,16,TRBJ2-1,TGTGCCAGCAGTCCCCCACTAGCGGGGGCCTACAATGAGCAGTTCTTC,CASSPPLAGAYNEQFF
-,-,TRBV12-2,16,TRBJ1-1,TGTGCAAGTCGCTTGGAGGGACAGGGTCGGGACACTGAAGCTTTCTTT,CASRLEGQGRDTEAFF
TRBD1,-,TRBV6-5,14,TRBJ1-4,TGTGCCAGCAGCCGGGGACAGGGACATGAAAAACTGTTTTTT,CASSRGQGHEKLFF
-,-,TRBV9,15,TRBJ2-1,TGTGCCAGCAGCGTTGGGGGGGCCTCCTACAATGAGCAGTTCTTC,CASSVGGASYNEQFF
TRBD1,-,TRBV9,13,TRBJ2-7,TGTGCCAGCAGCGGGACAGGGACCTACGAGCAGTACTTC,CASSGTGTYEQYF
-,-,TRBV5-1,14,TRBJ2-5,TGCGCCAGCAGCTTGGAGACTACAAAAGAGACCCAGTACTTC,CASSLETTKETQYF
TRBD1,-,TRBV29-1,14,TRBJ1-1,TGCAGCGTTGATATGGACAGGGGGAACACTGAAGCTTTCTTT,CSVDMDRGNTEAFF
TRBD1,once,TRBV4-1,15,TRBJ1-1,TGCGCCAGCAGCCGAGGGACAGGGGGACACACTGAAGCTTTCTTT,CASSRGTGGHTEAFF
-,-,TRBV11-2,17,TRBJ2-7,TGTGCCAGCAGCTCCCGAGGGGGGGGATTTTGGGACAACGAGCAGTACTTC,CASSSRGGGFWDNEQYF
TRBD1,-,TRBV6-6,13,TRBJ1-2,TGTGCCAGCAGTTACTCTGGGACAGGTGGCTACACCTTC,CASSYSGTGGYTF
-,-,TRBV19,12,TRBJ2-7,TGTGCCAGTAGTGCAGGGTACTACGAGCAGTACTTC,CASSAGYYEQYF
TRBD2,-,TRBV9,18,TRBJ2-3,TGTGCCAGCAGCGTAGCTGGTTTGACTAGCGGGGTGGAAGATACGCAGTATTTT,CASSVAGLTSGVEDTQYF
TRBD1,-,TRBV5-1,15,TRBJ2-3,TGCGCCAGCAGCATGGGACAGGGTGGGCCAGATACGCAGTATTTT,CASSMGQGGPDTQYF
-,-,TRBV30,12,TRBJ2-7,TGTGCCTGGAGTTCCCTTTTGGAGGAGGGGCACTTC,CAWSSLLEEGHF
TRBD1,-,TRBV7-8,14,TRBJ2-7,TGTGCCAGCAGCCCCCGGGACAGTACCTACGAGCAGTACTTC,CASSPRDSTYEQYF
TRBD1,-,TRBV29-1,20,TRBJ1-3,TGCAGCGTTGAAACCCGGTTTGTCTCGGGACAGGTTAGCTCTGGAAACACCATATATTTT,CSVETRFVSGQVSSGNTIYF